The 27 T cell receptor beta chains below all came from one sample that was sequenced in a study of blood T cells in healthy people across ages. Together with a sample-barcoded 5' primer, a J-beta primer mix was included in a second PCR lasting about 7 to 11 cycles. TCRdb recomputed calls from the 5' RACE reads with MiXCR, one row per CDR3 protein. The sample yields 1.5 million or so distinct CDR3 sequences, around 42% seen once. What was sequenced was blood. The receptors were sampled from a woman aged 18 to 35 in good health.

This chain links TRBV24-1 with TRBJ2-1, with 13 bases fitting TRBD2. Trimming cost V 6 bases and J 8 bases; bases outside gene matches: 3. CDR1 KGHDR and CDR2 SFDVKD come from the germline V gene. This CDR3 region has 14 residues. CDR3 DNA sequence: TGTGCCACCAGTTCCGGGACTAGCGGGGATGAGCAGTTCTTC. Protein product: CATSSGTSGDEQFF.

The rearrangement joins TRBV20-1 to TRBJ2-1, with D possibly being TRBD1 (7 bases). CDR3 length: 15 amino acids. CDR1 is DFQATT, CDR2 SNEGSKA, per germline (reference sequence). The V end lost 6 bases, the J end lost 15 bases, and 30 bases lay between the germline ends. For the CDR3, the DNA is TGCAGTGCCCAGGGGGGAGCTCCTACAACCCGAAGTCCGTTCTTC. Its translation is CSAQGGAPTTRSPFF.

This clonotype was seen only a few times. The genes are TRBV27 and TRBJ2-1, with 8 bases aligning to TRBD2. Germline loops: CDR1 MNHEY, CDR2 SMNVEV (reference sequence). J gave up 8 bases and V 4 bases, and 4 bases lay outside the gene matches. The CDR3 is 13 amino acids. The CDR3 is CASSWRLAHEQFF. The CDR3 nucleotides are TGTGCCAGCAGTTGGAGACTAGCGCATGAGCAGTTCTTC.

In its sample, this clonotype was seen a few times. The J gene is TRBJ2-3, the V gene TRBV4-1, with D unclear. Trimming cost V 6 bases and J 6 bases, with 16 bases left between them. The CDR3 has 14 amino acids. The germline CDR1 and CDR2 sequences are MGHRA and YSYEKL. The CDR3 nucleotides are TGCGCCAGCAGGTCCGGCGGCCCGGGTGATACGCAGTATTTT. This encodes CASRSGGPGDTQYF.

This clonotype was observed a few times. The rearrangement links TRBV20-1 to TRBJ2-1; 8 bases line up with TRBD2. With 5 bases clipped from V and 10 bases from J, the junction kept 4 bases outside the gene matches. There are 11 residues in the CDR3. Germline CDR1 and CDR2: DFQATT and SNEGSKA (reference sequence). As DNA, the CDR3 is TGCAGTGCTTGGACTAGCCCCGAGCAGTTCTTC. Protein sequence: CSAWTSPEQFF.

This clonotype was counted at least ten times. The chain carries TRBV7-7 and TRBJ2-5, with a weak D call TRBD2 (6 bases). Germline V gives CDR1 SSHAT, CDR2 FNYEAQ (reference sequence). The CDR3 loop spans 15 amino acids. V gave up 5 bases and J gave up 1 base, with 14 bases separating them. As DNA, the CDR3 is TGTGCCAGCAGCCTGGGTGGGGGGATCCAAGAGACCCAGTACTTC. Protein sequence: CASSLGGGIQETQYF.

The chain has TRBV7-2 and TRBJ2-3, with TRBD2 identical over 8 bases. The germline CDR1 and CDR2 sequences are SGHTA and FQGNSA. The CDR3 is 15 amino acids. The J segment lost 4 bases and the V segment lost 8 bases, leaving 11 bases of the junction unmatched. The CDR3, as DNA: TGTGCCAGCGCCGTCGGGAACGGGAGGGCAGATACGCAGTATTTT. Its protein is CASAVGNGRADTQYF.

This clonotype occurred once. The chain has TRBV6-1 and TRBJ2-5, with 10 nucleotides matching TRBD1. CDR3 size: 14 residues. Germline lookup yields CDR1 MNHNS and CDR2 SASEGT. Trimming took 8 bases from V and 5 from J; bases not matched to a gene: 8. CDR3 loop: CASGSTGGDETQYF. DNA of the CDR3: TGTGCCAGCGGTTCGACAGGGGGCGATGAGACCCAGTACTTC.

This clonotype was counted only a few times. The rearrangement uses TRBV12-3 or TRBV12-4 and TRBJ1-1; D is unresolved. V was clipped by 5 bases and J by 5 bases, with 12 bases between them. The CDR3 covers 13 residues. Here the CDR3 reads CASSLRMGTEAFF. The CDR3 DNA is TGTGCCAGCAGTCTTAGGATGGGAACTGAAGCTTTCTTT.

There are a few counts of this clonotype. The V gene is TRBV20-1, the J gene TRBJ2-1; TRBD2 matches at 9 bases. With 0 bases clipped from V and 3 bases from J, the junction kept 9 bases outside the gene matches. The CDR3 spans 17 residues. Germline values: CDR1 DFQATT, CDR2 SNEGSKA (reference sequence). The CDR3 region has the DNA TGCAGTGCTAGAGATGCCGGGCTAGCGGGATACTACAATGAGCAGTTCTTC. This encodes CSARDAGLAGYYNEQFF.

This clonotype occurred a few times. The chain joins TRBV20-1 to TRBJ1-1; tentative D call: TRBD1 (5 bases). This CDR3 has 13 amino acids. Germline V gene data show CDR1 as DFQATT and CDR2 as SNEGSKA (reference sequence). Between the trimmed V and J ends, which lost 5 bases and 0 bases, there was a span of 10 bases. CDR3 nucleotide sequence: TGCAGTGCTGCCGGGGGAATGAACACTGAAGCTTTCTTT. Its translation is CSAAGGMNTEAFF.

The chain carries TRBV3-1 and TRBJ2-3; 9 bases line up with TRBD2. Germline V gene lookup returns CDR1 LGHDT and CDR2 YNNKEL (reference sequence). The V gene end was trimmed by 3 bases and the J gene end by 5 bases; junction bases not matched to a gene: 3. The length of the CDR3 is 14 residues. The CDR3 protein is CASSQRGGLDTQYF. CDR3 in DNA: TGTGCCAGCAGCCAGCGGGGGGGCTTAGATACGCAGTATTTT.

A few counts support this clonotype. The chain uses TRBV7-9 and TRBJ2-3, with D perhaps matching TRBD1 (5 bases). V was cut by 2 bases and J by 6 bases, with 12 bases left in between. The CDR3 is made up of 14 amino acids. Germline lookup yields CDR1 SEHNR and CDR2 FQNEAQ (reference sequence). Here the CDR3 DNA reads TGTGCCAGCAGCTTATCCGGGTCAGGGGATACGCAGTATTTT. Protein sequence: CASSLSGSGDTQYF.

The rearrangement joins TRBV2 to TRBJ1-2, with 7 bases aligning to TRBD1. Germline lookup yields CDR1 SNHLY and CDR2 FYNNEI. Trimming at V came to 4 bases and at J to 2 bases, leaving 13 bases not matched to a gene. The CDR3 extends over 17 amino acids. Here the CDR3 DNA reads TGTGCCAGCAGTGGATCCCCGGACAGGCCAGTAAACTATGGCTACACCTTC. Translation: CASSGSPDRPVNYGYTF.

V usage is TRBV27 and J usage is TRBJ1-6; D call uncertain. Trimming took 6 bases from V and 7 from J, leaving 10 bases between them. The CDR3 is 13 amino acids. Germline CDR1 MNHEY, CDR2 SMNVEV (reference sequence). For the CDR3, the DNA is TGTGCCAGCAGGAAGGTCCTCAATTCACCCCTCCACTTT. This encodes CASRKVLNSPLHF.

The chain carries TRBV6-1 and TRBJ2-7; D unresolved. This CDR3 is 16 amino acids long. V was trimmed by 7 bases and J by 0 bases, leaving 19 bases between them. Germline V gene data show CDR1 as MNHNS and CDR2 as SASEGT. The CDR3, as DNA: TGTGCCAGCACCTTTGCGAGGACCTACTTCTCCTACGAGCAGTACTTC. It is translated as CASTFARTYFSYEQYF.

The V call is TRBV6-5, the J call TRBJ2-1; 9 nucleotides line up with TRBD1. V was clipped by 0 bases and J by 5 bases; unmatched bases: 8. From germline, CDR1 is MNHEY and CDR2 SVGAGI. The CDR3 length is 17 residues. The CDR3 bases are TGTGCCAGCAGTTACTCCCGACAGGGGGACTTCCACAATGAGCAGTTCTTC. It translates to CASSYSRQGDFHNEQFF.

The CDR3: CASSQGLGQGARNEQFF. CDR3 DNA: TGCGCCAGCAGCCAAGGTCTGGGACAGGGGGCCCGGAATGAGCAGTTCTTC. The V call is TRBV4-1, the J call TRBJ2-1; TRBD1 agrees at 12 bases. The germline CDR1 and CDR2 sequences are MGHRA and YSYEKL. The V and J ends lost 1 base and 7 bases, in that order; junction bases with no gene match: 8. The CDR3 is 17 residues long.

DNA for the CDR3: TGTGCCAGCAGGTACTCCGGGACAAAATTCAATCAGCCCCAGCATTTT. Translating gives CASRYSGTKFNQPQHF. The V call is TRBV11-2, the J call TRBJ1-5; possibly TRBD1 for D (6 bases). The CDR3 is made up of 16 amino acids. The V gene lost 6 bases and the J gene lost 3 bases, with 18 bases spanning the gap. CDR1 is SGHAT and CDR2 is FQNNGV in the germline V gene. Complete variable domain (other parts from reference TRBV11-2 and TRBJ1-5): EAGVAQSPRYKIIEKRQSVAFWCNPISGHATLYWYQQILGQGPKLLIQFQNNGVVDDSQLPKDRFSAERLKGVDSTLKIQPAKLEDSAVYLCASRYSGTKFNQPQHFGDGTRLSIL.

This clonotype was observed a single time. A read error is possible here, since a much larger clone lies one base away. The genes are TRBV27 and TRBJ1-2, with TRBD1 identical over 7 bases. CDR1 and CDR2 (germline): MNHEY, SMNVEV (reference sequence). The CDR3 is made up of 16 amino acids. V lost 3 bases, J lost 4 bases, and 11 bases stayed unmatched. In DNA form, the CDR3 reads TGTGCCAGCAGTTTTTTCGCCGGGACAGAGGGCTATGGCTACACCTTC. Its protein is CASSFFAGTEGYGYTF.

V gene TRBV5-6 combines with J gene TRBJ2-1; the D gene is possibly TRBD2 (5 bases). Germline lookup yields CDR1 SGHDT and CDR2 YYEEEE. The CDR3 is 16 amino acids. Deletions cut 4 bases from V and 5 bases from J, with 19 bases between. The CDR3 DNA is TGTGCCAGCAGCACCCGGGGTCGGGTGGGCCACAATGAGCAGTTCTTC. This encodes CASSTRGRVGHNEQFF. The entire variable domain, with the rest obtained from reference TRBV5-6 and TRBJ2-1, is as follows: DAGVTQSPTHLIKTRGQQVTLRCSPKSGHDTVSWYQQALGQGPQFIFQYYEEEERQRGNFPDRFSGHQFPNYSSELNVNALLLGDSALYLCASSTRGRVGHNEQFFGPGTRLTVL.

The CDR3 coding sequence is TGTGCCAGCAGCCAACCATCTGGCGGGAGGGCCGCCGAGCAGTACTTC. Amino acids: CASSQPSGGRAAEQYF. The rearrangement uses TRBV6-1 and TRBJ2-7, with 9 bases that match TRBD2. V dropped 6 bases and J dropped 6; count of bases not matched to a gene: 15. The germline V gene encodes CDR1 MNHNS and CDR2 SASEGT. The length of the CDR3 is 16 residues.

This chain joins TRBV5-1 and TRBJ2-1, with 7 bases fitting TRBD1. Germline CDR1 and CDR2: SGHRS and YFSETQ. The CDR3 sequence is 19 residues long. Trimming removed 5 bases from V and 0 bases from J; junction bases left unmatched: 17. The CDR3 protein is CASRKTGTVVGSSYNEQFF. CDR3 DNA sequence: TGCGCCAGCAGAAAGACCGGGACAGTAGTGGGGAGCTCCTACAATGAGCAGTTCTTC.

The CDR3 protein is CASSYGTGVLEQYF. CDR3 coding DNA: TGTGCCAGCAGTTACGGGACAGGGGTTCTCGAGCAGTACTTC. V gene TRBV6-5 combines with J gene TRBJ2-7, with 10 bases that match TRBD1. The CDR3 runs 14 residues. The trim removed 2 bases at V and 6 bases at J, leaving 4 bases unmatched. Germline loops: CDR1 MNHEY, CDR2 SVGAGI.

This clonotype was seen a few times. The chain links TRBV4-1 to TRBJ2-3; D not resolved. Germline lookup yields CDR1 MGHRA and CDR2 YSYEKL. The germline V and J ends were trimmed by 0 bases and 10 bases, with 17 bases remaining between them. The length of the CDR3 is 15 residues. Here the CDR3 reads CASSQDVVVKRAQYF. CDR3 DNA: TGCGCCAGCAGCCAAGATGTAGTAGTCAAGAGAGCGCAGTATTTT.

This clonotype appeared a few times. The chain uses TRBV15 and TRBJ2-5; 13 bases line up with TRBD2. The junction had 7 bases not matched to a gene; V was cut back by 4 bases and J by 5 bases. Germline V gene lookup returns CDR1 LNHNV and CDR2 YYDKDF (reference sequence). The CDR3 runs 16 residues. The CDR3 sequence: CATSKTGTSGMETQYF. In DNA, the CDR3 is TGTGCCACCAGCAAGACCGGGACTAGCGGGATGGAGACCCAGTACTTC.

This chain joins TRBV7-9 and TRBJ2-2; 9 bases fit TRBD1. CDR1 is SEHNR and CDR2 is FQNEAQ in the germline V gene (reference sequence). V dropped 6 bases and J dropped 5; count of bases not matched to a gene: 10. This CDR3 spans 16 amino acids. CDR3 sequence reads: CASRSPGQGGTGELFF. The DNA for the CDR3 is TGTGCCAGCAGGTCTCCGGGACAGGGTGGAACCGGGGAGCTGTTTTTT.